This section outlines one TCR beta chain sequence together with its context. The antigen is unknown. Use of 60 Vbeta and 13 Jbeta primers characterized the PCR. The protocol was immunoSEQ multiplex PCR, while the TCRdb copy is restricted to in-frame clones and leaves out a portion. The profile shows over 130,000 clones, about 79% of them singletons. The data were obtained in a study of cytomegalovirus exposure and HLA in healthy donors. General study results and limits: What TCR beta sequences reportedly achieved was accurate prediction of HLA-A and HLA-B alleles in most subjects. The only immune exposure information that was available was CMV serostatus.

The sequencing sample was made of PBMCs. This receptor was taken from a male donor in good health and CMV-seronegative.

CDR3 coding DNA: TGTGCCAGCAGCCTCGGGACTAGCGGGAAAACAGATACGCAGTATTTT. Translating it yields CASSLGTSGKTDTQYF. The V gene is TRBV7-9, the J gene TRBJ2-3, with TRBD2 matching over 13 bases. The CDR3 length is 16 residues. J was trimmed by 3 bases and V by 5 bases; bases with no gene match: 5. The germline V gene encodes CDR1 SEHNR and CDR2 FQNEAQ (reference sequence).